This TCR beta chain was captured in a study of shared clonotypes between healthy human individuals. Findings and limits, study-wide: Generally, estimated richness proved larger in naive subsets than it did in memory subsets. Researchers sampled blood only, noting tissue repertoires likely differ.

Samples underwent the assay at deep level. Original processing notes: Junction-only immunoSEQ data arrived without quality scores, meaning filtering differed. Assay used: immunoSEQ multiplex PCR; TCRdb lists only in-frame clones, some missing. V and J calls and clone size are as listed in that table; D and trimming were resolved from the DNA. The sample comprises hundreds of thousands of clones, less than 80% of which are singletons, and less than 2% rests with the top ten. Germline V gene data show CDR1 as SGHVS and CDR2 as FQNEAQ. CDR3 length: 14 residues. The V and J ends lost 5 bases and 3 bases respectively, with 11 bases between them. Details on this clone: Antigen: not known.

The rearrangement joins TRBV7-8 to TRBJ1-3; D ambiguous. The TCR originated in a woman aged 30 to 39 in good health. Sequenced input: memory CD4+ T cells sorted from blood. Subset here: CD45RA-negative fraction. The CDR3 region is CASSPTEIGNTIYF. In DNA form, the CDR3 reads TGTGCCAGCAGCCCGACGGAAATTGGAAACACCATATATTTT.